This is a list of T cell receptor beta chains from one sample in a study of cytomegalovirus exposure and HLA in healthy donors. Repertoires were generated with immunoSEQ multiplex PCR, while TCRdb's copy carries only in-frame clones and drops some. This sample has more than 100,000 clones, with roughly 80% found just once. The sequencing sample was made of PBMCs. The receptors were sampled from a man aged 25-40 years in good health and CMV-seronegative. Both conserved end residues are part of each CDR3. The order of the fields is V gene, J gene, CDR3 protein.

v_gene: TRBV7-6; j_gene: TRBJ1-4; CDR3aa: CASSLALGGGAREKLFF
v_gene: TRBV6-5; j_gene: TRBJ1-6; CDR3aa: CASSWGGRDNSPLHF
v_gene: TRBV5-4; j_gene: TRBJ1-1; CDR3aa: CASSVTGNTEAFF
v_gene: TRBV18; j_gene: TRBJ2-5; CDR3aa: CASSPTAGQSDQYF
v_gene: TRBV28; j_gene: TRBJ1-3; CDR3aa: CASAGSTGNTIYF
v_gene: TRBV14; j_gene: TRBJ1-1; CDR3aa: CASSQMGVEAFF
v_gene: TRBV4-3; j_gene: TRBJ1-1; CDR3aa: CASSRGGQGVNTEAFF
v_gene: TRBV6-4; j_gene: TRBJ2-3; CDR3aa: CASSEAGGTDTQYF
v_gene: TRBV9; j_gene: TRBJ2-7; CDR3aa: CASSPQTATYEQYF
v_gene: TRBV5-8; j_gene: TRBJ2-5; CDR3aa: CASSLAMGLAGESRYF
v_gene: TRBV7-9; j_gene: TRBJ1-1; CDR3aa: CASSPISDSEAFF
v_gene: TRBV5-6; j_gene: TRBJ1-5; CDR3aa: CASSLAGLGSDQPQHF
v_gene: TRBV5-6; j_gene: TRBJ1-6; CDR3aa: CASSSGGSGSPLHF
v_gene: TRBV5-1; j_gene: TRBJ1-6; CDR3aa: CASSLAVGAGSPLHF
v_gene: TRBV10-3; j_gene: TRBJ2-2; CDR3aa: CAINPSGGNTGELFF
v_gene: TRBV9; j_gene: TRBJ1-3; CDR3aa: CASSVDLLRQGTGNTIYF
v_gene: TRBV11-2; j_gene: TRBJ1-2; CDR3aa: CASSRRTGPNYGYTF
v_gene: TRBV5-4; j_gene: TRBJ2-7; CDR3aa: CASSLQSSGGPSREQYF
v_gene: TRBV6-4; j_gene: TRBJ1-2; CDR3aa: CASREKTGANYGYTF
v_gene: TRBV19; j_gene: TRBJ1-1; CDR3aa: CASSMGTRNTEAFF
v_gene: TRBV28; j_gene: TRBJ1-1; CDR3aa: CASSLVRNTEAFF
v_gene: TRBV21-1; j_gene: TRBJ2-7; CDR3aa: CASSKGSIYEQYF
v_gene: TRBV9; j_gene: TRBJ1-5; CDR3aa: CASSVLDQGQADQPQHF
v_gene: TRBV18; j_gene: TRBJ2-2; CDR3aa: CASSPEDILYTGELFF
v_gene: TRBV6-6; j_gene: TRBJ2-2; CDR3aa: CASSGRSNTGELFF
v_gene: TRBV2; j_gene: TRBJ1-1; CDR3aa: CASSTGGVEAFF
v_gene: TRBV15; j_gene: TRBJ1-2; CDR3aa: CATSPDRRGNYGYTF
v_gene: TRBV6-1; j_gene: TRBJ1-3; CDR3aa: CASSERWQGTPRSGNTIYF
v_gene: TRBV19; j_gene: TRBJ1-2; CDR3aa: CASSGTTLYPYGYTF
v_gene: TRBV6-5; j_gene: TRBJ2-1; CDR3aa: CASSFGTSGGAREQFF
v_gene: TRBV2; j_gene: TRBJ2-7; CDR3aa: CASLGAGSSYEQYF
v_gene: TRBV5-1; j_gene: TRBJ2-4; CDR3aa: CASSPDTGKLAKNIQYF
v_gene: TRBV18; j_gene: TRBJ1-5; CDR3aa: CASSPVELGGDQPQHF
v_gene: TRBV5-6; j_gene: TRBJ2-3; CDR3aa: CASSLQGAGTDTQYF
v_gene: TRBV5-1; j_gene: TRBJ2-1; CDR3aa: CASSPEAVYNEQFF
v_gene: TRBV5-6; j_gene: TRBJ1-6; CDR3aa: CASSLPAYNSPLHF
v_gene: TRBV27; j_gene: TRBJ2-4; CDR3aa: CASSLSIQNTQYF
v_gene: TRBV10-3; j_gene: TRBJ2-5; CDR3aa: CAISGQVQETQYF
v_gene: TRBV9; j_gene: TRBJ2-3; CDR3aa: CASSVAGDTQYF
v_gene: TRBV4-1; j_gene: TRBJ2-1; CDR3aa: CASSQAQDNEQFF
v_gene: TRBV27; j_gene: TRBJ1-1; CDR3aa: CASSPLTGQGGVF
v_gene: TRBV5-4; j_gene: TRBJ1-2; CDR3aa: CASSLEAAGDGYTF